This entry features one TCR beta chain sequence. The antigen it binds to is not known. Base qualities were left out, and no much larger clone turns up one base away. This entry belongs to a study of identical twins (TCRdb year 2016). Background on the whole study: The study deep-sequenced TCR alpha and beta repertoires from monozygotic twins, unrelated adults of various ages and cord blood to test whether fetal clonotypes persist. To rule out contamination, the twin experiments were replicated at different times with different library preparation protocols. Broad study findings and their caveats: Because the same donors could not be followed over many years, the conclusions depended on cross-sectional statistical analysis. Compared with coincidental sharing between unrelated individuals, out-of-frame TCR alpha sequences shared between twins had an excess of sequences with low generation probability. Abundant cord blood beta clonotypes carried fewer insertions; young adult naive repertoires showed a weaker similar trend, while memory repertoires showed none. The excess sharing between twins in beta out-of-frame sequences was weaker because fewer shared sequences reduced the signal-to-noise ratio. Invariant T cells such as MAIT and iNKT could partly confound zero-insertion analyses, though diverse VJ usage argued against this for most clonotypes. Out-of-frame TCR alpha sharing in monozygotic twins was systematically underestimated by recombination models, whereas sharing between unrelated individuals was in agreement with the recombination models.

Per the germline V gene, WSHSY is the CDR1 and SAAADI is the CDR2. Relative to germline, V is 6 bases shorter and J is 2 bases shorter, with 17 bases between their ends. Measured from the cysteine to the phenylalanine, the CDR3 is 15 residues long. Only CDR3 DNA is held: 45 bases, read in frame from base 1. Every donor was a healthy Caucasian. Three pairs of female monozygotic twins, all aged roughly 18 to 29 years, were included in the twin cohort. Positive isolation kits from Invitrogen were used to isolate the CD4+ and CD8+ T cell populations. The library was prepared using 5' RACE. TCRdb shows the sequencer as Illumina HiSeq 2000. A universal primer binding site was added through template switching, and the final cDNA carried a unique molecular identifier so that TCR cDNA molecules could be counted accurately. Specific primers in the conserved constant-segment region were used to synthesize first-strand cDNA for the TCR alpha and beta chains. To control for contamination, every cDNA library was double barcoded, receiving both a SMART-Mk sample barcode and Illumina barcodes. TruSeq adapter sequences along with Illumina sample barcodes were introduced in two successive PCR steps. TCR alpha and beta cDNA libraries were sequenced on the Illumina HiSeq platform with custom primers. The authors' analysis ran thus. MiGEC processed the raw reads to extract unique molecular identifiers, while MiXCR was used to determine the CDR3 positions. For each individual, recombination models were inferred using an EM algorithm with the repgenHMM and IGoR tools. The analysis of shared clonotypes was done with the tcR package in R, with sharing normalized by the product of cloneset sizes. To study raw recombination without the effects of thymic and clonal selection, out-of-frame nonproductive sequences were analyzed. TCRdb ran its own pipeline on the public reads, namely fastp trimming at Q25 and MiXCR clone calling, and kept in-frame beta chains. Merged by CDR3 protein, the rows form single entries marked with the most common genes and DNA. The V and J calls were determined by TCRdb, not by the authors. The sample includes 450,000 or so distinct CDR3 sequences, with more than 13% observed a single time. The ten largest account for about 0.54% of the sample.

These data also formed part of another study, on yellow fever vaccine responses in identical twins. That second report states: The T cell response to vaccination in identical twins was reported by the authors to appear partly convergent and partly personalized. The study precisely tracked vaccine-responding T cell clones in identical twins.

The rearrangement combines TRBV10-2 with TRBJ2-7, with no D gene named confidently. The sequenced sample consisted of CD4+ T cells sorted from blood. The receptor comes from a woman younger than 30 in good health. The CDR3 region reads CASRRPGLAPYEQYF. The DNA reads as follows: TGCGCCAGCAGGAGACCCGGGTTAGCCCCCTACGAGCAGTACTTC.